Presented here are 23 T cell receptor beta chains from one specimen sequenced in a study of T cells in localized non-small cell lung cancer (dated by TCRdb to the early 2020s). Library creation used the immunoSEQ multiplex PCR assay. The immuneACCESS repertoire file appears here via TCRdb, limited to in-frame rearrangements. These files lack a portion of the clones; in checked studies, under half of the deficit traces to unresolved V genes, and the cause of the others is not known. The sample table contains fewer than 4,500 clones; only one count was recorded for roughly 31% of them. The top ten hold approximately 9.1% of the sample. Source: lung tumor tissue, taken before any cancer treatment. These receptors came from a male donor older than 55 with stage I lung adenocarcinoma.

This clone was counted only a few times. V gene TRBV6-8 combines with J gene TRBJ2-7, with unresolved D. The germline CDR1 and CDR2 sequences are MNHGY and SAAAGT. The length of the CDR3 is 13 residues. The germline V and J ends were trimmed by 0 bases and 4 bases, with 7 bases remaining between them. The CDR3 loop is CASSYSHGYEQYV. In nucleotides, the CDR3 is TGTGCCAGCAGTTACTCCCACGGTTACGAGCAGTACGTC.

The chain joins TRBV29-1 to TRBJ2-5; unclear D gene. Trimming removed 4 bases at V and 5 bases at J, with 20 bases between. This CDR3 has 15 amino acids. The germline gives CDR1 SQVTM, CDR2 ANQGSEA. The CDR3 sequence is CSVVGVNHPIETQYF. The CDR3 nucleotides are TGCAGCGTTGTTGGGGTAAACCACCCAATTGAGACCCAGTACTTC.

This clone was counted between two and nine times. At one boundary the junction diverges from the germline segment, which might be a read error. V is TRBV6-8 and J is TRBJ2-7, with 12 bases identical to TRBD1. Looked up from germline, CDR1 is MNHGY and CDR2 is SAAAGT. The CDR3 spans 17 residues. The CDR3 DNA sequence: TGTGCCATCAGTGGGGACAGGGGGCACCCTTCATCCTACGAGCAGTACTTC. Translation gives CAISGDRGHPSSYEQYF.

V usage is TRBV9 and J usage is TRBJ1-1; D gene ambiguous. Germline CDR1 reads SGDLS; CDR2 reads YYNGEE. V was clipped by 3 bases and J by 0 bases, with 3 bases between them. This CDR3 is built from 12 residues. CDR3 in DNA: TGTGCCAGCAGCGACTTGAACACTGAAGCTTTCTTT. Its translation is CASSDLNTEAFF.

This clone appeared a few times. The CDR3 nucleotides are TGCAGCGTTGAAAGACAGGGGGGCACTGAAGCTTTCTTT. Translated, it gives CSVERQGGTEAFF. V and J are TRBV29-1 and TRBJ1-1, with TRBD1 identical over 9 bases. The CDR3 loop spans 13 amino acids. Trimming took 2 bases from V and 4 from J; bases not matched to a gene: 2. In germline, CDR1 is SQVTM, CDR2 ANQGSEA.

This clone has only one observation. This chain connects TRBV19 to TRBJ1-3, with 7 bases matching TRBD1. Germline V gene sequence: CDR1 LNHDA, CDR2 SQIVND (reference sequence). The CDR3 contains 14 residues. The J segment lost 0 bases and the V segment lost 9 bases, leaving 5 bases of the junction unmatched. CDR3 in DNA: TGTGCCAGCCGGACAGGCCGCTCTGGAAACACCATATATTTT. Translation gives CASRTGRSGNTIYF.

CDR3 region: CASSGGTASSYNEQFF. CDR3 coding DNA: TGCGCCAGCAGTGGAGGGACGGCGAGCTCCTACAATGAGCAGTTCTTC. This chain connects TRBV10-2 to TRBJ2-1, with D perhaps matching TRBD1 or TRBD2 (5 bases each). CDR3 size: 16 residues. V was cut by 4 bases and J by 0 bases, with 13 bases left in between. The germline V gene encodes CDR1 WSHSY and CDR2 SAAADI.

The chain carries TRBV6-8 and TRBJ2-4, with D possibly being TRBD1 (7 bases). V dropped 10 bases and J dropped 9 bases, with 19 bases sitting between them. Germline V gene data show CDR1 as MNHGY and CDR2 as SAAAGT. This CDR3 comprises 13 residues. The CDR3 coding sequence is TGTGCCATCGACAGGGACTGGGGTAGCATTCAGTACTTC. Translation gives CAIDRDWGSIQYF.

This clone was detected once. The CDR3 protein is CASSYLNTGHGYTF. The DNA for the CDR3 is TGTGCCAGTAGTTACCTAAACACAGGGCATGGCTACACCTTC. The chain employs TRBV19 and TRBJ1-2; tentative D call: TRBD1 (6 bases). Germline V gene data show CDR1 as LNHDA and CDR2 as SQIVND (reference sequence). The CDR3 length is 14 residues. The V end lost 5 bases, the J end lost 6 bases, and 16 bases lay between the germline ends. Full variable domain (missing parts from reference TRBV19 and TRBJ1-2): DGGITQSPKYLFRKEGQNVTLSCEQNLNHDAMYWYRQDPGQGLRLIYYSQIVNDFQKGDIAEGYSVSREKKESFPLTVTSAQKNPTAFYLCASSYLNTGHGYTFGSGTRLTVV.

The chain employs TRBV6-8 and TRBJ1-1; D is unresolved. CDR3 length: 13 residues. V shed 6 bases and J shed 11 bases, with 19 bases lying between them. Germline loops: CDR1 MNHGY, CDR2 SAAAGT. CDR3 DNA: TGTGCCAGCAGACCCGGGGATTCTTCTGGGGCTTTCTTT. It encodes CASRPGDSSGAFF.

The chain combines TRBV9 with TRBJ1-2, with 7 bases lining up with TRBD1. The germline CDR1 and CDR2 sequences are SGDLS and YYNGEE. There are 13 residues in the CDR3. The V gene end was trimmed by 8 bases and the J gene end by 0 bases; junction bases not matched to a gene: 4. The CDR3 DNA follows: TGTGCCAGGGGGACAGTAGCTAACTATGGCTACACCTTC. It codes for CARGTVANYGYTF. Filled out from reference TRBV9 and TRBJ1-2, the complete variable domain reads DSGVTQTPKHLITATGQRVTLRCSPRSGDLSVYWYQQSLDQGLQFLIQYYNGEERAKGNILERFSAQQFPDLHSELNLSSLELGDSALYFCARGTVANYGYTFGSGTRLTVV.

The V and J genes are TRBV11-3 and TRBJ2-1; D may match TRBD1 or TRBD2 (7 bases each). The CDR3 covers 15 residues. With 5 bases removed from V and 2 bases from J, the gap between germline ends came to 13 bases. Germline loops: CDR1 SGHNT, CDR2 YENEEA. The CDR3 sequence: CASSAGGTAYNEQFF. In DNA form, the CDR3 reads TGTGCCAGCAGCGCCGGGGGGACAGCCTACAATGAGCAGTTCTTC.

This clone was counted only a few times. The CDR3 bases are TGTGCCAGCTCACCACCGGGGGACAGGAACACTGAAGCTTTCTTT. This codes for CASSPPGDRNTEAFF. The chain combines TRBV18 with TRBJ1-1; the match to TRBD1 covers 7 bases. V was clipped by 0 bases and J by 1 base; unmatched bases: 2. This CDR3 has 15 residues. Germline V gene data show CDR1 as KGHSH and CDR2 as LQKENI.

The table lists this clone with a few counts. CDR3 loop: CAISEGHSPLSNYGYTF. For the CDR3, the DNA is TGTGCCATCAGTGAGGGGCACAGTCCCCTCTCTAACTATGGCTACACCTTC. The rearrangement links TRBV10-3 to TRBJ1-2; D is ambiguous. CDR1 and CDR2 (germline): ENHRY, SYGVKD. V was clipped by 2 bases and J by 0 bases, with 16 bases between them. The CDR3 runs 17 residues.

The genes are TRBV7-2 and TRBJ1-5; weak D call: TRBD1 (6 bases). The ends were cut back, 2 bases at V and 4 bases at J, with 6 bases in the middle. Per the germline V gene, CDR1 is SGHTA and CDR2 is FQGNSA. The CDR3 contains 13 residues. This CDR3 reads CASSLQGNQPQHF. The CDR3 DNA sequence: TGTGCCAGCAGCTTACAGGGGAATCAGCCCCAGCATTTT.

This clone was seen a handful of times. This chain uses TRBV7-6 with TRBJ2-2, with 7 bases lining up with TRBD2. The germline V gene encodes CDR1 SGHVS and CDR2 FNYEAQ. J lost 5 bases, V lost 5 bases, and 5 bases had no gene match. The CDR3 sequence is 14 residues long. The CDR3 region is CASSPGGSTGELFF. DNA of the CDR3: TGTGCCAGCAGCCCCGGGGGGTCAACCGGGGAGCTGTTTTTT.

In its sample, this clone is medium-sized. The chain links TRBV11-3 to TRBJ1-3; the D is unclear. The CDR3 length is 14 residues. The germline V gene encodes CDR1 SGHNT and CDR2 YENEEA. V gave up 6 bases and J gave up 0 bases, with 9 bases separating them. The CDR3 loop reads CASSSVSSGNTIYF. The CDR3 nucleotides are TGTGCCAGCAGTTCAGTGTCCTCTGGAAACACCATATATTTT.

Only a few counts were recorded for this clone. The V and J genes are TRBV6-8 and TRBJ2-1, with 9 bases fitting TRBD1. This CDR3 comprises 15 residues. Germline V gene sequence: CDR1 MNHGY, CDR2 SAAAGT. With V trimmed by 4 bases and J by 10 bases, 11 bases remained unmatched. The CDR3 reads CASSSPGQGLEEQFF. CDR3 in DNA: TGTGCCAGCAGTTCCCCGGGACAGGGCCTGGAGGAGCAGTTCTTC.

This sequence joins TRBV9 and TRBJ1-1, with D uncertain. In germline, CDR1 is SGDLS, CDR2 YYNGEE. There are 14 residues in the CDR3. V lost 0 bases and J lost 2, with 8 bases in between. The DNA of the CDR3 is TGTGCCAGCAGCGTAGCCGGCGGTAACACTGAAGCTTTCTTT. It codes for CASSVAGGNTEAFF.

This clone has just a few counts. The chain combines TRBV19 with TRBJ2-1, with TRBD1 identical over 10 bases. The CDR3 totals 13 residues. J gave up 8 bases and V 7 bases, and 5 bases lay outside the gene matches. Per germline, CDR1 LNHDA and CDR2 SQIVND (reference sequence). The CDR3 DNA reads TGTGCCAGTACGGGACAGGGGTTTGATGAGCAGTTCTTC. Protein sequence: CASTGQGFDEQFF.

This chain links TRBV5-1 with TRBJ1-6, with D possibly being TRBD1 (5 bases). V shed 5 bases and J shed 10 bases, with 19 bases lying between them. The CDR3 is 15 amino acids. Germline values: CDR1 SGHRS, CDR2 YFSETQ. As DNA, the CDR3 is TGCGCCAGCAGAAAAGGGACGGCCGGAGAGTCACCCCTCCACTTT. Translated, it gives CASRKGTAGESPLHF.

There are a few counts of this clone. The CDR3 protein is CASSLGRTVWEQYV. CDR3 nucleotides: TGTGCCAGCAGCTTAGGCAGGACGGTTTGGGAGCAGTACGTC. The V call is TRBV13, the J call TRBJ2-7, with D uncertain. Between the trimmed V and J ends, which lost 0 bases and 7 bases, there was a span of 13 bases. The germline CDR1 and CDR2 sequences are PRHDT and FYEKMQ (reference sequence). The CDR3 has 14 residues.

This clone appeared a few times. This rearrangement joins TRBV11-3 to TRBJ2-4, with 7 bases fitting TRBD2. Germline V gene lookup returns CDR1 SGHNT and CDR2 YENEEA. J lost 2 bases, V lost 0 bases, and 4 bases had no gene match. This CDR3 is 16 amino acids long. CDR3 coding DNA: TGTGCCAGCAGCTTAGAGGACGGGGGGACCAAAAACATTCAGTACTTC. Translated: CASSLEDGGTKNIQYF.